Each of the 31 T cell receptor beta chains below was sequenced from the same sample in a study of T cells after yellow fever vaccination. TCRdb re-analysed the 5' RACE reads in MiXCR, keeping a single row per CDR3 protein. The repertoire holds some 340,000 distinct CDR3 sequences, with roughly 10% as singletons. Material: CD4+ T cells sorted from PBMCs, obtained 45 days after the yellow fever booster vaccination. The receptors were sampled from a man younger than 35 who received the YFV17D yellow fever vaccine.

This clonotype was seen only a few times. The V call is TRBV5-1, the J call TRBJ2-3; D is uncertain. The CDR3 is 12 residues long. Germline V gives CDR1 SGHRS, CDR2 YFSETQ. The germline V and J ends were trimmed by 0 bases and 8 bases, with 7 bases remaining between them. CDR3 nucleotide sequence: TGCGCCAGCAGCTTGGATTTTGCTACGCAGTATTTT. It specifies CASSLDFATQYF. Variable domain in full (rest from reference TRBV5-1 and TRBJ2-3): KAGVTQTPRYLIKTRGQQVTLSCSPISGHRSVSWYQQTPGQGLQFLFEYFSETQRNKGNFPGRFSGRQFSNSRSEMNVSTLELGDSALYLCASSLDFATQYFGPGTRLTVL.

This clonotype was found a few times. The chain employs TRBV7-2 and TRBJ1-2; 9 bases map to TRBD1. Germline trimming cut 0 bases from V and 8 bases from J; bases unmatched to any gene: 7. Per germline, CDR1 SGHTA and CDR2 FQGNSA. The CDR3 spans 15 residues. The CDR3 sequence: CASSLAGQGQGGYTF. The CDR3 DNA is TGTGCCAGCAGCTTAGCCGGACAGGGGCAAGGAGGCTACACCTTC.

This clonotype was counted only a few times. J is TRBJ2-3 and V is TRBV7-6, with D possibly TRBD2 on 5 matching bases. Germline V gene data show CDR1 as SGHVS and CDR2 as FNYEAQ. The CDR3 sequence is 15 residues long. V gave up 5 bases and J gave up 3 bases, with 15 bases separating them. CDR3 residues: CASSPSTVRTDTQYF. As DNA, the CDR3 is TGTGCCAGCAGCCCTAGCACTGTAAGGACAGATACGCAGTATTTT. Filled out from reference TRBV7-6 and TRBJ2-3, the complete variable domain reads GAGVSQSPRYKVTKRGQDVALRCDPISGHVSLYWYRQALGQGPEFLTYFNYEAQQDKSGLPNDRFSAERPEGSISTLTIQRTEQRDSAMYRCASSPSTVRTDTQYFGPGTRLTVL.

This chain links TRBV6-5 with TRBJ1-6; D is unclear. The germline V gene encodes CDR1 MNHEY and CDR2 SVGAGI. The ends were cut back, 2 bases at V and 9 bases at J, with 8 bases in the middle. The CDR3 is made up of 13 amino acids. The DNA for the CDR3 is TGTGCCAGCAGTTACGGAGAGTTTTCACCCCTCCACTTT. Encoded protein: CASSYGEFSPLHF.

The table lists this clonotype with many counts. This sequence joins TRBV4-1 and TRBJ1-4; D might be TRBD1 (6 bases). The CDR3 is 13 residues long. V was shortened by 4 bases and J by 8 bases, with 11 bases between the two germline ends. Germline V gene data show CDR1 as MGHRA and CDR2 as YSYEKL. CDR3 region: CASSRTEGEKLFF. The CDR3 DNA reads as TGCGCCAGCAGCCGGACAGAGGGGGAAAAACTGTTTTTT.

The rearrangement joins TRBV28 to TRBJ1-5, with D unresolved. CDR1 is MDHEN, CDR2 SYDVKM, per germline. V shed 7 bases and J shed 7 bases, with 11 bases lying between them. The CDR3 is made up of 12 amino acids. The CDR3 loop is CASTLAGQPQHF. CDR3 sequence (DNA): TGTGCCAGCACCCTCGCTGGGCAGCCCCAGCATTTT.

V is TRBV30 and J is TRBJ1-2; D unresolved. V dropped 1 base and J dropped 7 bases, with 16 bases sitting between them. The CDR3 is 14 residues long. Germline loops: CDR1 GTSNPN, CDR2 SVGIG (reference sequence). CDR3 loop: CAWSALTLGAGYTF. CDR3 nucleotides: TGTGCCTGGAGTGCGCTCACACTGGGAGCTGGCTACACCTTC. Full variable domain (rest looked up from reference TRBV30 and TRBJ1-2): SQTIHQWPATLVQPVGSPLSLECTVEGTSNPNLYWYRQAAGRGLQLLFYSVGIGQISSEVPQNLSASRPQDRQFILSSKKLLLSDSGFYLCAWSALTLGAGYTFGSGTRLTVV.

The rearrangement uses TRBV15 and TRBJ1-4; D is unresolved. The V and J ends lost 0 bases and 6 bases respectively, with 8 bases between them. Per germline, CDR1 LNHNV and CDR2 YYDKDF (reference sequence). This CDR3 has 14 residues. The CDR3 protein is CATSRDWVDEKLFF. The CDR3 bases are TGTGCCACCAGCAGAGATTGGGTCGATGAAAAACTGTTTTTT.

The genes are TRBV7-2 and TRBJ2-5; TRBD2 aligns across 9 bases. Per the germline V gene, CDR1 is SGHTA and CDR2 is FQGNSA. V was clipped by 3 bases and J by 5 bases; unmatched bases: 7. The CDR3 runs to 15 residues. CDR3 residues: CASSFQRGEVETQYF. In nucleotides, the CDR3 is TGTGCCAGCAGCTTCCAGCGGGGGGAAGTGGAGACCCAGTACTTC.

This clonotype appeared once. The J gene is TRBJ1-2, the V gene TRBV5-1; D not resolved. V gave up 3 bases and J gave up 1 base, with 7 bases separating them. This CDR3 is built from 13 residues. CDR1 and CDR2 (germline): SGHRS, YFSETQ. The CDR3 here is CASSSDNNYGYTF. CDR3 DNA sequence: TGCGCCAGCAGCTCTGACAATAACTATGGCTACACCTTC.

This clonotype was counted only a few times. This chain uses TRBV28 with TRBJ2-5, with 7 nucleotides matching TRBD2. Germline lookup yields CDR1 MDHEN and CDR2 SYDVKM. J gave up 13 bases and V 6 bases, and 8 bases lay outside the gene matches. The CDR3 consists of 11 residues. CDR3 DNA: TGTGCCAGCAGCACGTGGACTAGTGCGTACTTC. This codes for CASSTWTSAYF.

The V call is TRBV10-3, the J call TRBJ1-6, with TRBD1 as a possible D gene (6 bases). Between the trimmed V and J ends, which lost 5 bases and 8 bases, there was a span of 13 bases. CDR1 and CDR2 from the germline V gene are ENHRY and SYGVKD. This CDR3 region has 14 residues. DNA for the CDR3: TGTGCCATCAGTATGACAGGTCTGGATTCACCCCTCCACTTT. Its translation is CAISMTGLDSPLHF.

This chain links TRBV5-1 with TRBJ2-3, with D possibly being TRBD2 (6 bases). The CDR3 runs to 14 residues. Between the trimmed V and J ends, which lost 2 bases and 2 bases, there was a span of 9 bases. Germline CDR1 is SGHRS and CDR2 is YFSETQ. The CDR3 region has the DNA TGCGCCAGCAGCTTCGCGGGGACCACAGATACGCAGTATTTT. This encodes CASSFAGTTDTQYF.

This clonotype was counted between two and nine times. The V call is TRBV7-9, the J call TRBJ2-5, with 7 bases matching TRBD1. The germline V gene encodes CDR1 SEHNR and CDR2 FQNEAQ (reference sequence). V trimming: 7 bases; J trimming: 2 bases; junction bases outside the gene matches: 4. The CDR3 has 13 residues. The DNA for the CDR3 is TGTGCCAGCACAAAGGGGGCACAAGAGACCCAGTACTTC. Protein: CASTKGAQETQYF.

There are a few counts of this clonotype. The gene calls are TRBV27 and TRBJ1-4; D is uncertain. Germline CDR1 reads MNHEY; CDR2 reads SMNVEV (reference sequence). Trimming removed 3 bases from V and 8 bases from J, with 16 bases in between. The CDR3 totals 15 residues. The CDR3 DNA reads TGTGCCAGCAGTTTCGATGGTAGGCTGCCGGAAAAACTGTTTTTT. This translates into CASSFDGRLPEKLFF.

CDR3 sequence: CASSPQSAIGDTQYF. The CDR3 DNA sequence: TGTGCCAGCTCACCACAAAGTGCGATTGGAGATACGCAGTATTTT. The chain employs TRBV18 and TRBJ2-3, with D hard to call. V dropped 1 base and J dropped 5 bases, with 13 bases sitting between them. This CDR3 has 15 residues. Germline V gene lookup returns CDR1 KGHSH and CDR2 LQKENI.

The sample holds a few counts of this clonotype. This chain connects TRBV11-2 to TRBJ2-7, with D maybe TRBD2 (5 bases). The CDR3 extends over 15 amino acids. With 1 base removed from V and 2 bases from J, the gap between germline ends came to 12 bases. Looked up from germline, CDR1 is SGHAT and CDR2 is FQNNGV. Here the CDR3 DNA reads TGTGCCAGCAGCTTAGGGGAGACGGAGGCCTACGAGCAGTACGTC. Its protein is CASSLGETEAYEQYV.

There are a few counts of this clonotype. CDR3 residues: CASSLTDKRAQHF. CDR3 bases: TGTGCCAGCAGCTTGACCGACAAGAGGGCCCAGCATTTT. This chain connects TRBV5-5 to TRBJ1-5, with unresolved D. CDR3 size: 13 residues. Per germline, CDR1 SGHKS and CDR2 YYEKEE (reference sequence). Trimming took 1 base from V and 11 from J, leaving 13 bases between them.

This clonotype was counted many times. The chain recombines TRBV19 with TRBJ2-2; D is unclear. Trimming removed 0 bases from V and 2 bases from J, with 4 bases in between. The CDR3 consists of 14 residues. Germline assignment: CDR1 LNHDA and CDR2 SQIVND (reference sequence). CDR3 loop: CASSIEVNTGELFF. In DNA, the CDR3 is TGTGCCAGTAGTATAGAGGTTAACACCGGGGAGCTGTTTTTT.

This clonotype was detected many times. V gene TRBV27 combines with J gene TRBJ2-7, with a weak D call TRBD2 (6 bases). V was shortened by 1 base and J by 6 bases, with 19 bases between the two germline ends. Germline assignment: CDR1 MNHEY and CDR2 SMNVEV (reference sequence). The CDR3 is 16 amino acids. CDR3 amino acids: CASSLWGGGVRGEQYF. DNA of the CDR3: TGTGCCAGCAGTTTATGGGGCGGCGGGGTTCGGGGCGAGCAGTACTTC.

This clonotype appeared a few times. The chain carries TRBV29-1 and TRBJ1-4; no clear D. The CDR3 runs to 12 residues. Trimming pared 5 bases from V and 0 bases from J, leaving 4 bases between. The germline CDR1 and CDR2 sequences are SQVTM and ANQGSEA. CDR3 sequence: CSVKPTNEKLFF. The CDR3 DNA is TGCAGCGTTAAGCCAACTAATGAAAAACTGTTTTTT.

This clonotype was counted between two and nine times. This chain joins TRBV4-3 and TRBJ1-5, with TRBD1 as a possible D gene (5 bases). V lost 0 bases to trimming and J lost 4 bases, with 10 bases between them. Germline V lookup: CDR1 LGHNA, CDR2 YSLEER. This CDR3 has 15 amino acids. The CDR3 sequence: CASSQDGGGNQPQHF. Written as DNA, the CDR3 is TGCGCCAGCAGCCAAGATGGGGGGGGGAATCAGCCCCAGCATTTT.

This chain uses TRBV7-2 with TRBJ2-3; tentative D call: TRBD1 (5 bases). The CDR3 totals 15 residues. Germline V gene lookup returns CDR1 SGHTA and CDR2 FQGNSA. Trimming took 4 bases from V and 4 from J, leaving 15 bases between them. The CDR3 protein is CASSYGPGLADTQYF. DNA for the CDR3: TGTGCCAGCAGCTACGGCCCAGGGTTAGCAGATACGCAGTATTTT.

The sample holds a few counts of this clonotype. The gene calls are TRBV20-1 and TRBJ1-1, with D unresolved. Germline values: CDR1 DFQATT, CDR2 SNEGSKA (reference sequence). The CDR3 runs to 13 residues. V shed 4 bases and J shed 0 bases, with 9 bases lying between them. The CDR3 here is CSANSRMNTEAFF. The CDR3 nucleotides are TGCAGTGCTAACTCGCGCATGAACACTGAAGCTTTCTTT.

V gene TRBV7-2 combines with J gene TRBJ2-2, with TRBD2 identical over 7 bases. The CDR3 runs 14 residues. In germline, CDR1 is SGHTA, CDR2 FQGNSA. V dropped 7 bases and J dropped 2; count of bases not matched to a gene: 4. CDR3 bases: TGTGCCAGCATGGGCGGGAGAAACACCGGGGAGCTGTTTTTT. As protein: CASMGGRNTGELFF.

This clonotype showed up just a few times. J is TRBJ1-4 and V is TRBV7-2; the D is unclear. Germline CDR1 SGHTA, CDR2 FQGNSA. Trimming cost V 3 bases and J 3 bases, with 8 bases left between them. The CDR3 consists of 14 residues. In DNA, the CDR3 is TGTGCCAGCAGCTTCCAGGTCTCTAATGAAAAACTGTTTTTT. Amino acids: CASSFQVSNEKLFF.

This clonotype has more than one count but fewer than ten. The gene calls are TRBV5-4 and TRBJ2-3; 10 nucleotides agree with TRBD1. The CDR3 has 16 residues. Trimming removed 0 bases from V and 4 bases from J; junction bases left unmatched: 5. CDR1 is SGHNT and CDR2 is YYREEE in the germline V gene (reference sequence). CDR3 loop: CASSLGLGQGSDTQYF. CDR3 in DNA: TGTGCCAGCAGCTTGGGTCTGGGACAGGGGTCAGATACGCAGTATTTT.

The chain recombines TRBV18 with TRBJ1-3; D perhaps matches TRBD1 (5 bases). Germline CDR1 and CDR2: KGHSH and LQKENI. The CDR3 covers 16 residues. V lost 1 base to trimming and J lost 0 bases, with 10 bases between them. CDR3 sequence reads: CASSPQQGGSGNTIYF. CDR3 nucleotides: TGTGCCAGCTCACCACAGCAGGGTGGCTCTGGAAACACCATATATTTT. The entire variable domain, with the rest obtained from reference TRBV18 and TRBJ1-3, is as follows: NAGVMQNPRHLVRRRGQEARLRCSPMKGHSHVYWYRQLPEEGLKFMVYLQKENIIDESGMPKERFSAEFPKEGPSILRIQQVVRGDSAAYFCASSPQQGGSGNTIYFGEGSWLTVV.

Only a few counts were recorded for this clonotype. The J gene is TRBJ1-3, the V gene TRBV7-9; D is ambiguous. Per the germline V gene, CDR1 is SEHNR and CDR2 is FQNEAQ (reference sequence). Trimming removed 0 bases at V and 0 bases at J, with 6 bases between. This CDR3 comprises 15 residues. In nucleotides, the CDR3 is TGTGCCAGCAGCTTAGCACAGCGCTCTGGAAACACCATATATTTT. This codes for CASSLAQRSGNTIYF.

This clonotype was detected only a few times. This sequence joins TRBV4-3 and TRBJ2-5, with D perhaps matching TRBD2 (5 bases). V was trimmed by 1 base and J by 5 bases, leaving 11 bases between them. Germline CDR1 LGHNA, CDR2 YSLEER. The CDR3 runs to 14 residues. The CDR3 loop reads CASSQVGGSETQYF. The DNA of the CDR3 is TGCGCCAGCAGCCAAGTTGGAGGCTCGGAGACCCAGTACTTC.

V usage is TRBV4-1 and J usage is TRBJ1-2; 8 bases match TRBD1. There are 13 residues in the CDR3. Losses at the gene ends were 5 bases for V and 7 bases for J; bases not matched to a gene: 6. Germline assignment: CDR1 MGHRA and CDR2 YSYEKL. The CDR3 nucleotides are TGCGCCAGCAGCTTGGACAGGGCGCGTGGCTACACCTTC. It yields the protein CASSLDRARGYTF.